Included here is one T cell receptor beta chain sequence, with context. Original methodology: Amplified reference gene primers provided the basis for estimating nucleated cell counts. Some clones are missing from TCRdb's copy, which holds only in-frame ones; the method was immunoSEQ multiplex PCR. That table supplies the V and J calls and clone size; D and trimming were determined from the DNA. This table has some 120,000 clones, roughly four fifths appearing once. The entry originates in a study of blood T cell repertoires in COVID-19. Study in general: Sites across the United States, Italy and Spain contributed samples from acute and convalescent COVID-19. Nucleic acid was either cDNA or gDNA, and it came from T cells, B-cell-depleted T cells, or PBMCs.

This TCR was recovered from a man aged 65-85 years with acute or convalescent COVID-19. The sample consisted of peripheral blood.

CDR3 sequence: CASSSSQGNYGYTF. The CDR3 DNA reads as TGTGCCAGCAGCTCATCACAGGGGAACTATGGCTACACCTTC. This chain connects TRBV9 to TRBJ1-2, with 7 positions matching TRBD1. J was trimmed by 2 bases and V by 4 bases; bases with no gene match: 5. Germline V gene data show CDR1 as SGDLS and CDR2 as YYNGEE. This CDR3 region has 14 residues.